The clone carrying this T cell receptor beta chain was recorded at least ten times. Its antigen remains unknown. The data derive from a study of T cells after yellow fever vaccination. Study as a whole: Those fractions that held only low numbers of cells were prepared using the SMART-Seq v4 Ultra Low Input RNA kit. Study-wide results and caveats: Booster sampling recovered most clones from primary vaccination (96% CD4, approximately 88% CD8). Weaker, the secondary response had a peak occurring faster, on day 5 versus 15.

From the 5' RACE reads, TCRdb called clonotypes with MiXCR, one entry per CDR3 protein. This table has 230,000 or so distinct CDR3 sequences, more than 3.5% appearing once. The source is a man in his late teens or twenties who received the YFV17D yellow fever vaccine. Specimen: PBMCs, collected 15 days after the yellow fever booster vaccination.

The CDR3 sequence: CSVDLGDFTDTQYF. As DNA, the CDR3 is TGCAGCGTTGACCTGGGGGATTTCACAGATACGCAGTATTTT. This chain connects TRBV29-1 to TRBJ2-3; possibly TRBD1 or TRBD2 for D (5 bases each). The CDR3 runs 14 residues. The germline CDR1 and CDR2 sequences are SQVTM and ANQGSEA. V was clipped by 3 bases and J by 2 bases, with 12 bases between them.